The present TCR beta chain was sequenced within a study of vaccination and CD4 T cells after COVID-19. Documented time point: late sampling 161 to 241 days after vaccination in three convalescent patients. Treatment noted: approximately 11-day PBMC culture with coronavirus spike peptide pools or control peptides (ViraFEST assay). Oncomine TCR Beta short-read sequencing was applied to DNA from cultured CD4+ T cells. A single record per CDR3 protein comes from TCRdb applying MiXCR to the PCR reads. The sample holds about 16,000 distinct CDR3 sequences, roughly 40% seen once. This clonotype was seen only once. The antigen remains undetermined. The CDR3 has 15 residues. The germline CDR1 and CDR2 sequences are SGHTA and FQGNSA. Trimming shortened V by 5 bases and J by 2 bases, and 14 bases separated the two germline ends.

This TCR derives from a human donor who had recovered from COVID-19. The chain joins TRBV7-2 to TRBJ2-3, with D perhaps TRBD2 (5 bases). Sample: CD4+ T cells from blood, cultured in vitro, taken about 7 months after SARS-CoV-2 vaccination. The CDR3 loop is CASSRTRVSTDTQYF. CDR3 bases: TGTGCCAGCAGCCGTACTAGAGTTTCCACAGATACGCAGTATTTT.